These T cell receptor beta chains were read from a single sample in a study of CD8+CD57+ T cells in acquired aplastic anemia. TCRdb recomputed calls from the reads with MiXCR, one row per CDR3 protein. The sample lists around 200,000 distinct CDR3 sequences, roughly 50% seen once, with roughly 13% in the top ten. Sequencing was done on a sample of sorted CD4+, CD8+, or CD8+CD57+ T cells (not recorded which) from PBMCs. The receptors were gathered from a human donor with aplastic anemia. Both conserved end residues are part of each CDR3. D genes are given only for firm matches. Only some rows state a clone size, as once, few, many or a class for expanded clones.

size	D	V	J	CDR3	DNA
many	-	TRBV2	TRBJ1-5	CASSEEPSNQPQHF	TGTGCCAGCAGTGAAGAGCCCTCCAATCAGCCCCAGCATTTT
many	-	TRBV2	TRBJ2-3	CASSPEYLTDTQYF	TGTGCCAGCAGCCCGGAGTATCTCACAGATACGCAGTATTTT
many	-	TRBV20-1	TRBJ1-3	CSALYGGNTIYF	TGCAGTGCTCTTTACGGGGGAAACACCATATATTTT
-	-	TRBV18	TRBJ1-1	CASSPPPRLAGNGEAFF	TGTGCCAGCTCACCGCCGCCTCGGCTCGCGGGGAATGGTGAAGCTTTCTTT
few	TRBD2	TRBV7-9	TRBJ2-7	CASGPAGTYEQYF	TGTGCCTCGGGGCCAGCGGGAACCTACGAGCAGTACTTC
-	TRBD1	TRBV10-3	TRBJ1-4	CAISERTGKNEKLFF	TGTGCCATCAGTGAGCGGACAGGGAAGAATGAAAAACTGTTTTTT
-	TRBD2	TRBV7-8	TRBJ2-1	CASSWTSGGVAYNEQFF	TGTGCCAGCAGCTGGACTAGCGGGGGGGTCGCCTACAATGAGCAGTTCTTC
many	-	TRBV5-1	TRBJ2-6	CASPTTGDSGANVLTF	TGCGCCAGCCCGACCACCGGGGACTCTGGGGCCAACGTCCTGACTTTC
few	TRBD1	TRBV4-2	TRBJ1-4	CASSPNEGQATNEKLFF	TGTGCCAGCAGCCCAAACGAAGGACAGGCAACTAATGAAAAACTGTTTTTT
-	TRBD2	TRBV19	TRBJ2-7	CASSPGAGLSNEQYF	TGTGCCAGTAGTCCCGGAGCGGGACTGTCCAACGAGCAGTACTTC